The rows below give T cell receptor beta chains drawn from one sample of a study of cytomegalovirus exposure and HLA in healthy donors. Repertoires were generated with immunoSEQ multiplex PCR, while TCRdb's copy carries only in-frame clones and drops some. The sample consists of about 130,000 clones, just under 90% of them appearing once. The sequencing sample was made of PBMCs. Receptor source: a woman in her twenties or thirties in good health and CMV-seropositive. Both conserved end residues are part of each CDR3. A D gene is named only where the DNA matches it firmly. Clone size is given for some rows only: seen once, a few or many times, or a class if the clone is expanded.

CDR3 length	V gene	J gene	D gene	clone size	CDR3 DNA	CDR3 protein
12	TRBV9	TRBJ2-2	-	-	TGTGCCAGCAGCGCCTCCAGCGGGGAGCTGTTTTTT	CASSASSGELFF
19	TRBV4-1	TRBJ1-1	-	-	TGCGCCAGCAGCCAAGATCTGAACAATTTAGGAGCCGGGAACACTGAAGCTTTCTTT	CASSQDLNNLGAGNTEAFF
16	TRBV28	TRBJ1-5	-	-	TGTGCCAGCAGTTTAATGGGACATACCATGGGTCAGCCCCAGCATTTT	CASSLMGHTMGQPQHF
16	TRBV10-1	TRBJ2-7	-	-	TGCGCCAGCAGTGAGTCCTTCTCCATAGACTCCTACGAGCAGTACTTC	CASSESFSIDSYEQYF
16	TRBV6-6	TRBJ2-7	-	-	TGTGCCAGCAGTTACCGTACTGGGCAGCCCACCTACGAGCAGTACTTC	CASSYRTGQPTYEQYF
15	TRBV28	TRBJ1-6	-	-	TGTGCCAGCAGTCCATGGCCGATCCCGGGTTCACCCCTCCACTTT	CASSPWPIPGSPLHF
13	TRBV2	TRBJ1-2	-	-	TGTGCCAGCTCGGGCAGCAGGGTCGTTGGCTACACCTTC	CASSGSRVVGYTF
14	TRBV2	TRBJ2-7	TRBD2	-	TGTGCCAGCCGGCGGAGCGGGGGATCTTACGAGCAGTACTTC	CASRRSGGSYEQYF
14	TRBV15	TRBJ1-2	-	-	TGTGCCACCAGCAGAGATAGCCGGCTATATGGCTACACCTTC	CATSRDSRLYGYTF
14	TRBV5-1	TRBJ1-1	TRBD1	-	TGCGCCAGCAGCTCCGGGACAGCGGACACTGAAGCTTTCTTT	CASSSGTADTEAFF
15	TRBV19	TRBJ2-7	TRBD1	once	TGTGCCAGTAGTATGTCAGGACAGGGGAACTACGAGCAGTACTTC	CASSMSGQGNYEQYF
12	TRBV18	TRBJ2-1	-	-	TGTGCCAGCTCACTGACAGGTTCCGAGCAGTTCTTC	CASSLTGSEQFF